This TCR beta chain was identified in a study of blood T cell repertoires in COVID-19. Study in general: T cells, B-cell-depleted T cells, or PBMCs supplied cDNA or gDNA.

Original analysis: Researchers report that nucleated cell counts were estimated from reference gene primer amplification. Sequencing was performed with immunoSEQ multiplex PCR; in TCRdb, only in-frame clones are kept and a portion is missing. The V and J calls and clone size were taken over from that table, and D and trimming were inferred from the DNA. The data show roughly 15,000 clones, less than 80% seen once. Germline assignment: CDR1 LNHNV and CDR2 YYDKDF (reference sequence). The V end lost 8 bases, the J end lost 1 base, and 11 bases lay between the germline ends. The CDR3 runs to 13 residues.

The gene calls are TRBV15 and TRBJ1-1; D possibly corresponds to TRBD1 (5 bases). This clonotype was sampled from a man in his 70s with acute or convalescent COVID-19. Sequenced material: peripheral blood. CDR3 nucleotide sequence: TGTGCCACCTGCCGGGACTGGAACACTGAAGCTTTCTTT. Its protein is CATCRDWNTEAFF.